What follows are 22 T cell receptor beta chains derived from one specimen sequenced in a study of a mutant IDH1 vaccine in newly diagnosed glioma. No antigen has been assigned to these receptors. Profiling relied on immunoSEQ multiplex PCR, and the TCRdb table lists in-frame clones only, not all of them. Of 35,000 to 40,000 clones detected, roughly 80% appear once; the ten largest clones hold 5% to 6.5%. Time point described: week 23, last vaccination. The content of each vaccine dose was 300 ug of mutant IDH1 20-mer peptide, and topical imiquimod accompanied it. The material was PBMCs, obtained from a glioma patient whose treatment included an IDH1 peptide vaccine. These receptors came from a man in his forties with glioma.

This chain links TRBV4-3 with TRBJ2-5; tentative D call: TRBD1 (5 bases). The DNA end is more similar to TRBJ2-7, so the J call may be wrong. This CDR3 has 15 residues. Germline assignment: CDR1 LGHNA and CDR2 YSLEER. DNA for the CDR3: TGCGCCAGCAGCCAAACCGAAGGGGCCTTCTACGAGCAGTACTTC. Translation: CASSQTEGAFYEQYF.

Concerning this clone: Other DNA sequences within the sample encode an identical CDR3. The J gene is TRBJ1-1, the V gene TRBV9, with D possibly TRBD1 on 6 matching bases. V was shortened by 5 bases and J by 1 base, with 15 bases between the two germline ends. Germline CDR1 reads SGDLS; CDR2 reads YYNGEE. CDR3 size: 15 residues. CDR3 sequence: CASSAGTLGNTEAFF. CDR3 coding DNA: TGTGCCAGCAGTGCCGGGACATTGGGGAACACTGAAGCTTTCTTT.

The chain is built from TRBV5-1 and TRBJ2-5, with D unclear. The ends were cut back, 0 bases at V and 0 bases at J, with 3 bases in the middle. Germline assignment: CDR1 SGHRS and CDR2 YFSETQ. The CDR3 is made up of 13 amino acids. Written as DNA, the CDR3 is TGCGCCAGCAGCTTGGACTACCAAGAGACCCAGTACTTC. It translates to CASSLDYQETQYF.

This sequence joins TRBV7-2 and TRBJ2-6; 8 bases fit TRBD1. The junction had 3 bases not matched to a gene; V was cut back by 4 bases and J by 4 bases. The germline CDR1 and CDR2 sequences are SGHTA and FQGNSA. The CDR3 loop spans 15 amino acids. For the CDR3, the DNA is TGTGCCAGCAGCTCCAGGGGGCCCGGGGCCAACGTCCTGACTTTC. Residues: CASSSRGPGANVLTF.

Here the CDR3 DNA reads TGTGCCAGCAGTTACTCGACAGGGGGCACTGAAGCTTTCTTT. Translation: CASSYSTGGTEAFF. The rearrangement links TRBV6-5 to TRBJ1-1; 9 bases are shared with TRBD1. The trim removed 0 bases at V and 4 bases at J, leaving 0 bases unmatched. Germline CDR1 MNHEY, CDR2 SVGAGI. CDR3 length: 14 residues.

The genes are TRBV6-1 and TRBJ2-1; 7 bases are shared with TRBD2. Per the germline V gene, CDR1 is MNHNS and CDR2 is SASEGT. The CDR3 consists of 13 residues. V shed 7 bases, J shed 6 bases, and the junction held 6 bases outside the gene matches. CDR3 nucleotide sequence: TGTGCCAGCATTATTCCGGGGGGCAATGAGCAGTTCTTC. This codes for CASIIPGGNEQFF.

The chain couples TRBV11-2 to TRBJ2-1, with 10 bases that match TRBD2. Germline lookup yields CDR1 SGHAT and CDR2 FQNNGV. J was trimmed by 6 bases and V by 6 bases; bases with no gene match: 8. This CDR3 comprises 15 residues. CDR3 coding DNA: TGTGCCAGCAGAACCGGACTAGCGGAATCCAATGAGCAGTTCTTC. Amino acids: CASRTGLAESNEQFF.

This chain links TRBV5-4 with TRBJ2-1; D might be TRBD1 or TRBD2, each matching 5 bases. The V end was cut by 5 bases, the J end by 6 bases, with 18 bases between. The CDR3 contains 15 residues. CDR1 is SGHNT, CDR2 YYREEE, per germline (reference sequence). Written as DNA, the CDR3 is TGTGCCAGCAGACAGACCGGGGCACTCGGCAATGAGCAGTTCTTC. Translated: CASRQTGALGNEQFF.

This clone has more than one count but fewer than ten. The rearrangement uses TRBV6-1 and TRBJ2-5; 7 bases map to TRBD1. V trimming: 6 bases; J trimming: 4 bases; junction bases outside the gene matches: 11. Germline-derived CDR1 and CDR2 are MNHNS and SASEGT. The CDR3 length is 15 residues. The CDR3 protein is CASSPSGTAPETQYF. Here the CDR3 DNA reads TGTGCCAGCAGCCCATCCGGGACAGCCCCAGAGACCCAGTACTTC.

The rearrangement uses TRBV7-2 and TRBJ2-5; 7 positions agree with TRBD2. The CDR3 sequence is 16 residues long. Germline assignment: CDR1 SGHTA and CDR2 FQGNSA. With 3 bases clipped from V and 6 bases from J, the junction kept 13 bases outside the gene matches. CDR3: CASSLGLAETLKTQYF. CDR3 bases: TGTGCCAGCAGCTTGGGGCTAGCGGAAACGCTGAAGACCCAGTACTTC.

This clone was detected only a few times. The chain carries TRBV27 and TRBJ1-4; D possibly corresponds to TRBD1 (6 bases). Germline V CDR1 and CDR2: MNHEY, SMNVEV (reference sequence). CDR3 size: 15 residues. Trimming removed 6 bases at V and 4 bases at J, with 15 bases between. CDR3 DNA: TGTGCCAGCAGCTCCTGGGAGGGGGGTAATGAAAAACTGTTTTTT. It specifies CASSSWEGGNEKLFF.

This chain links TRBV18 with TRBJ1-1; D gene uncertain. CDR3 length: 14 residues. From germline, CDR1 is KGHSH and CDR2 LQKENI. V was trimmed by 1 base and J by 0 bases, leaving 6 bases between them. CDR3 protein: CASSPRSVNTEAFF. Here the CDR3 DNA reads TGTGCCAGCTCACCACGCTCCGTGAACACTGAAGCTTTCTTT.

This clone was found once. The V call is TRBV11-2, the J call TRBJ2-4, with 12 bases identical to TRBD1. CDR3 length equals 14 residues. With 5 bases clipped from V and 6 bases from J, the junction kept 2 bases outside the gene matches. Per the germline V gene, CDR1 is SGHAT and CDR2 is FQNNGV. The CDR3, as DNA: TGTGCCAGCAGCCAGGGACAGGGGGCAAACATTCAGTACTTC. Translating gives CASSQGQGANIQYF.

This chain connects TRBV12-5 to TRBJ2-6; D not certain. This CDR3 has 15 amino acids. Germline V CDR1 and CDR2: LGHNT, FRNRAP. V was pared by 2 bases and J by 2 bases, with 7 bases between. The chain's CDR3 is CASGLRAAGANVLTF. Here the CDR3 DNA reads TGTGCTAGTGGTTTGCGGGCGGCTGGGGCCAACGTCCTGACTTTC.

The chain is built from TRBV6-4 and TRBJ2-2; D unresolved. Germline V gives CDR1 MRHNA, CDR2 SNTAGT. The V end was cut by 2 bases, the J end by 3 bases, with 4 bases between. CDR3 length: 13 amino acids. The CDR3 nucleotides are TGTGCCAGCAGTGACAGCTACACCGGGGAGCTGTTTTTT. Protein: CASSDSYTGELFF.

The chain is built from TRBV27 and TRBJ1-1; D is undetermined. Germline assignment: CDR1 MNHEY and CDR2 SMNVEV (reference sequence). Trimming took 0 bases from V and 6 from J, leaving 11 bases between them. The CDR3 length is 14 residues. The CDR3 nucleotides read TGTGCCAGCAGTTTATCGAGGCCGATGGCTGAAGCTTTCTTT. Translation gives CASSLSRPMAEAFF.

DNA of the CDR3: TGTGCCAGCAGTTACTCGGGACAGGGGGCGCGGTACGAGCAGTACTTC. Translation gives CASSYSGQGARYEQYF. This chain joins TRBV6-5 and TRBJ2-7; 12 bases map to TRBD1. The CDR3 is 16 amino acids. J lost 4 bases, V lost 0 bases, and 4 bases had no gene match. Germline CDR1 reads MNHEY; CDR2 reads SVGAGI.

The rearrangement joins TRBV5-1 to TRBJ1-4; D ambiguous. V was pared by 4 bases and J by 3 bases, with 16 bases between. CDR1 SGHRS and CDR2 YFSETQ come from the germline V gene. CDR3 length equals 16 residues. CDR3 DNA: TGCGCCAGCAGCCCGGATGGACGGTCCTCTAATGAAAAACTGTTTTTT. It translates to CASSPDGRSSNEKLFF.

The chain carries TRBV7-2 and TRBJ1-1; TRBD1 agrees at 7 bases. Germline CDR1 reads SGHTA; CDR2 reads FQGNSA. The CDR3 spans 15 residues. Trimming cost V 5 bases and J 4 bases; bases outside gene matches: 10. The CDR3 nucleotides are TGTGCCAGCAGCGCCCTAAGACAGGGTTCCACTGAAGCTTTCTTT. Translated: CASSALRQGSTEAFF.

This chain uses TRBV7-2 with TRBJ2-2; D unclear. The germline V gene has CDR1 SGHTA and CDR2 FQGNSA. The CDR3 has 14 amino acids. V lost 11 bases to trimming and J lost 5 bases, with 18 bases between them. CDR3 sequence: CASQLGPGTGELFF. DNA for the CDR3: TGTGCCTCACAGTTGGGTCCTGGTACCGGGGAGCTGTTTTTT. The full variable domain, rest sourced from reference TRBV7-2 and TRBJ2-2, is GAGVSQSPSNKVTEKGKDVELRCDPISGHTALYWYRQSLGQGLEFLIYFQGNSAPDKSGLPSDRFSAERTGGSVSTLTIQRTQQEDSAVYLCASQLGPGTGELFFGEGSRLTVL.

This chain connects TRBV19 to TRBJ2-2; 10 bases agree with TRBD2. From germline, CDR1 is LNHDA and CDR2 SQIVND (reference sequence). CDR3 length equals 15 residues. The ends lost 3 bases at V and 4 bases at J; junction bases unmatched: 2. The CDR3 DNA sequence: TGTGCCAGTAGTATGCGACTAGCGGGCACCGGGGAGCTGTTTTTT. This gives the protein CASSMRLAGTGELFF.

This clone came up a few times. This sequence joins TRBV30 and TRBJ1-1; 8 nucleotides match TRBD1. CDR3 length: 16 residues. The germline V gene has CDR1 GTSNPN and CDR2 SVGIG (reference sequence). Trimming took 0 bases from V and 3 from J; bases not matched to a gene: 9. CDR3 protein: CAWSVRWTGSDTEAFF. The CDR3, as DNA: TGTGCCTGGAGTGTAAGGTGGACAGGGAGCGACACTGAAGCTTTCTTT.